This TCR beta chain comes out of a study of T cell changes during pregnancy in multiple sclerosis. The CDR3 spans 13 residues. V lost 9 bases and J lost 5, with 16 bases in between. Germline-derived CDR1 and CDR2 are SNHLY and FYNNEI. The table came from immunoSEQ multiplex PCR; TCRdb's copy has only in-frame clones and leaves some out. Of almost 35,000 clones listed, roughly 88% are singletons. Sequencing used peripheral blood, obtained in the second trimester of pregnancy. The V call is TRBV2, the J call TRBJ2-5; D is possibly TRBD2 (8 bases). The sequence derives from a female donor in good health, enrolled as a control in a pregnancy study. The CDR3 DNA is TGTGCCAGGTCGGGAGGGGGCCGGGAGACCCAGTACTTC. Its protein is CARSGGGRETQYF. The variable domain in full, with the rest retrieved from reference TRBV2 and TRBJ2-5, is EPEVTQTPSHQVTQMGQEVILRCVPISNHLYFYWYRQILGQKVEFLVSFYNNEISEKSEIFDDQFSVERPDGSNFTLKIRSTKLEDSAMYFCARSGGGRETQYFGPGTRLLVL.